This TCR beta chain was sequenced during a study of spatial heterogeneity in lung cancer. Study information: The average count in raw reads for each unique TCR and UMI combination exceeded 8.5 appearances.

In the library, each TCR cDNA molecule bore its own unique molecular identifier. TCRdb called the 5' RACE reads again in MiXCR, with one record for every CDR3 protein. The sample lists about 44,000 distinct CDR3 sequences; approximately 14% were seen once. Described time point: sample taken at primary tumor resection. The donor population consisted of under 75 patients with untreated, early-stage non-small cell lung cancer. Sequencing was performed on whole RNA extracted from tumor and nontumor lung tissue, or from frozen PBMC, and the material was left unsorted. The CDR3 contains 17 residues. Germline V lookup: CDR1 LGHDT, CDR2 YNNKEL (reference sequence). V lost 6 bases and J 1 base, leaving 21 bases between the germline ends. This clonotype was counted at least ten times.

This receptor was obtained from a male donor with early-stage non-small cell lung cancer. This specimen was PBMCs, taken at surgery. The chain couples TRBV3-1 to TRBJ1-2; tentatively, D is TRBD1 (5 bases). CDR3 coding DNA: TGTGCCAGCAGTACGGAAGTCATCGGGGGAATTAACTATGGCTACACCTTC. Translated: CASSTEVIGGINYGYTF. Variable domain in full (rest from reference TRBV3-1 and TRBJ1-2): DTAVSQTPKYLVTQMGNDKSIKCEQNLGHDTMYWYKQDSKKFLKIMFSYNNKELIINETVPNRFSPKSPDKAHLNLHINSLELGDSAVYFCASSTEVIGGINYGYTFGSGTRLTVV.